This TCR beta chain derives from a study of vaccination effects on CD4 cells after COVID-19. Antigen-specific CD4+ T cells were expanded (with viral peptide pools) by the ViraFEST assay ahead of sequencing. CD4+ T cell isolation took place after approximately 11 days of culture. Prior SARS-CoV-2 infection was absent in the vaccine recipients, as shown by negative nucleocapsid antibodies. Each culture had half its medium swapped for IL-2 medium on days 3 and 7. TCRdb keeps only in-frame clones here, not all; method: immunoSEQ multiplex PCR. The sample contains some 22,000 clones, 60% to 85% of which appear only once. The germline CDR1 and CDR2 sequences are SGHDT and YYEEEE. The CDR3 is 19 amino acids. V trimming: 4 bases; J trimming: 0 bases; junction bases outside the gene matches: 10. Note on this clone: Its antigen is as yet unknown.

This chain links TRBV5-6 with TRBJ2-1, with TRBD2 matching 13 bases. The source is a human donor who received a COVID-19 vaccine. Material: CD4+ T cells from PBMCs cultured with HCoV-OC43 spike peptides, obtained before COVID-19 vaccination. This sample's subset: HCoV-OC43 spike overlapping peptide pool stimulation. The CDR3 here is CASSASGTSGKYSYNEQFF. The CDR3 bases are TGTGCCAGCAGCGCCTCCGGGACTAGCGGGAAATACTCCTACAATGAGCAGTTCTTC. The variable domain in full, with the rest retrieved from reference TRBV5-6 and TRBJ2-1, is DAGVTQSPTHLIKTRGQQVTLRCSPKSGHDTVSWYQQALGQGPQFIFQYYEEEERQRGNFPDRFSGHQFPNYSSELNVNALLLGDSALYLCASSASGTSGKYSYNEQFFGPGTRLTVL.